The 31 T cell receptor beta chains listed next were all sequenced from one sample in a study of T cells expressing NK-cell markers (dated by TCRdb to the early 2020s). Preparation of the library involved 5' RACE. Sequencer: Illumina HiSeq 2000. TCRdb reprocessed the reads, and each CDR3 protein sequence is entered once, without DNA. The table of this sample itemizes approximately 380,000 distinct CDR3 sequences. The top ten clonotypes cover 5.2% of the sample. The source material was blood T cells: a sorted CD56 or NKG2C T cell subset, CD4+ or CD8+ T cells, or bulk PBMC T cells (not recorded which). The receptors derive from a man between 18 and 69 years old in good health.

The chain links TRBV27 to TRBJ1-2; TCRdb calls TRBD1, which cannot be checked without DNA. Germline CDR1 and CDR2: MNHEY and SMNVEV (reference sequence). The CDR3 has 15 amino acids. This CDR3 reads CASSRDGTTNYGYTF.

The chain has TRBV14 and TRBJ2-3; as DNA is missing, the TRBD2 call by TCRdb cannot be tested. The CDR3 is 16 residues long. CDR1 and CDR2 (germline): SGHDN, FVKESK. This CDR3 is CASSQEELAYTDTQYF.

The chain joins TRBV5-6 to TRBJ1-2; TCRdb gives TRBD1 as the D gene, but with no DNA this cannot be confirmed. CDR1 and CDR2 from the germline V gene are SGHDT and YYEEEE. The CDR3 length is 16 residues. This CDR3 reads CASRERQGLIYGGYTF.

The gene calls are TRBV12-3 or TRBV12-4 and TRBJ1-3; without DNA, the TCRdb call of TRBD1 cannot be checked. This CDR3 has 15 amino acids. CDR3 residues: CASSGQARSGNTIYF.

The gene calls are TRBV12-3 or TRBV12-4 and TRBJ1-2; absent DNA, TCRdb's TRBD1 call cannot be checked. This CDR3 region has 14 residues. The CDR3 sequence: CASSLRRENYGYTF.

This chain links TRBV10-3 with TRBJ2-7; the D call from TCRdb, TRBD1, cannot be confirmed without DNA. The V gene's germline CDR1 is ENHRY and CDR2 SYGVKD. The CDR3 totals 15 residues. This CDR3 is CAISPRDRGSYEQYF.

The chain joins TRBV20-1 to TRBJ1-1. The CDR3 is 13 amino acids. Germline CDR1 reads DFQATT; CDR2 reads SNEGSKA (reference sequence). The CDR3 sequence: CSARRGVNTEAFF.

This chain uses TRBV12-3 or TRBV12-4 with TRBJ2-2; there is no DNA to check the TCRdb D call of TRBD2. This CDR3 has 16 residues. This chain's CDR3 is CASSLGPSGGQGELFF.

The chain uses TRBV7-8 and TRBJ2-5; TCRdb lists TRBD2, though no DNA is available to test this call. In germline, CDR1 is SGHVS, CDR2 FQNEAQ. The CDR3 spans 16 residues. CDR3 residues: CASSYNLAGGLETQYF.

The chain employs TRBV5-6 and TRBJ1-1. The CDR3 is 15 amino acids. In germline, CDR1 is SGHDT, CDR2 YYEEEE. CDR3 region: CASSLQHRINTEAFF.

This rearrangement joins TRBV27 to TRBJ1-4. The CDR3 extends over 16 amino acids. Germline CDR1 reads MNHEY; CDR2 reads SMNVEV (reference sequence). The CDR3 loop is CASSPARQRVGEKLFF.

J is TRBJ1-6 and V is TRBV21-1. TRBV21-1 is a pseudogene segment. The CDR3 length is 16 residues. The CDR3 is CASSMDSSSYNSPLHF.

The chain uses TRBV6-1 and TRBJ2-3; TCRdb names TRBD1, which stays unverified in the absence of DNA. CDR3 size: 15 residues. Germline V CDR1 and CDR2: MNHNS, SASEGT. The CDR3 sequence is CASSPPGQPTDTQYF.

CDR3 amino acids: CASHEASSGGAYGTQYF. The chain is built from TRBV5-8 and TRBJ2-3; the TCRdb call, TRBD2, lacks DNA for checking. Germline CDR1 reads SGHTS; CDR2 reads YDEGEE. The CDR3 extends over 17 amino acids.

The chain couples TRBV2 to TRBJ2-5; TCRdb lists TRBD1, though no DNA is available to test this call. This CDR3 is 15 amino acids long. Germline-derived CDR1 and CDR2 are SNHLY and FYNNEI. CDR3 residues: CASSLKSTGVVTQYF.

The chain has TRBV2 and TRBJ2-2; TCRdb outputs TRBD1, but without DNA this stays unchecked. Germline V gene data show CDR1 as SNHLY and CDR2 as FYNNEI. This CDR3 region has 15 residues. CDR3 loop: CASSRDRTNTGELFF.

This sequence joins TRBV12-3 or TRBV12-4 and TRBJ1-4; TCRdb selects TRBD1, and the lack of DNA leaves this call unchecked. The CDR3 is 16 residues long. CDR3 residues: CASSRGSETTNEKLFF.

The V and J genes are TRBV7-2 and TRBJ2-3; TCRdb's D gene call, TRBD2, goes unchecked for lack of DNA. Looked up from germline, CDR1 is SGHTA and CDR2 is FQGNSA. This CDR3 has 15 residues. The CDR3 reads CASSPTGGPTDTQYF.

The chain combines TRBV7-3 with TRBJ2-3. The CDR3 runs to 15 residues. Per germline, CDR1 SGHTA and CDR2 FQGTGA. CDR3 protein: CASSPYGTRSDTQYF.

The chain couples TRBV20-1 to TRBJ1-1. The CDR3 loop spans 14 amino acids. Per the germline V gene, CDR1 is DFQATT and CDR2 is SNEGSKA (reference sequence). The CDR3 protein is CSARAQKGLTEAFF.

The chain couples TRBV20-1 to TRBJ2-7; TCRdb indicates TRBD1, and absent DNA this call remains unverified. The CDR3 contains 12 residues. Germline V gene data show CDR1 as DFQATT and CDR2 as SNEGSKA (reference sequence). CDR3: CSANSGVYEQYF.

This chain uses TRBV6-5 with TRBJ1-6. This CDR3 is built from 14 residues. Per the germline V gene, CDR1 is MNHEY and CDR2 is SVGAGI. The chain's CDR3 is CASSYIGSRSPLHF.

The rearrangement links TRBV3-1 to TRBJ2-3; checking the TCRdb D call of TRBD2 is not possible without DNA. The CDR3 loop spans 14 amino acids. Germline V lookup: CDR1 LGHDT, CDR2 YNNKEL (reference sequence). CDR3 protein: CASSQRPSADTQYF.

The rearrangement links TRBV5-1 to TRBJ1-5; TCRdb proposes TRBD1, but this gene call is untestable without DNA. This CDR3 has 15 residues. Per the germline V gene, CDR1 is SGHRS and CDR2 is YFSETQ. CDR3: CASSLAGTGNQPQHF.

This chain links TRBV10-3 with TRBJ1-2; there is no DNA to check the TCRdb D call of TRBD1. The CDR3 extends over 13 amino acids. Germline V gene data show CDR1 as ENHRY and CDR2 as SYGVKD. The CDR3 spells CAISEPGSGGYTF.

The genes are TRBV11-2 and TRBJ2-1; the TCRdb call, TRBD1, lacks DNA for checking. From germline, CDR1 is SGHAT and CDR2 FQNNGV. The length of the CDR3 is 13 residues. The CDR3 spells CASSLSGRDEQFF. Based on the CDR3 plus reference TRBV11-2 and TRBJ2-1, the full variable domain is EAGVAQSPRYKIIEKRQSVAFWCNPISGHATLYWYQQILGQGPKLLIQFQNNGVVDDSQLPKDRFSAERLKGVDSTLKIQPAKLEDSAVYLCASSLSGRDEQFFGPGTRLTVL.

The rearrangement joins TRBV10-3 to TRBJ2-7; TCRdb calls TRBD1, which cannot be checked without DNA. The CDR3 sequence is 17 residues long. Germline V gene data show CDR1 as ENHRY and CDR2 as SYGVKD. CDR3 region: CAISPIHRDRVVREQYF.

The chain links TRBV18 to TRBJ1-2. Germline CDR1 reads KGHSH; CDR2 reads LQKENI. This CDR3 contains 15 residues. The CDR3 sequence: CASSRIGLRNYGYTF.

This chain links TRBV6-1 with TRBJ2-7; TCRdb's D call of TRBD1 is untestable without DNA. The CDR3 consists of 12 residues. Germline assignment: CDR1 MNHNS and CDR2 SASEGT. CDR3 sequence: CASSERGVEQYF.

V usage is TRBV5-1 and J usage is TRBJ2-4; TCRdb reports TRBD1, a call that lacks DNA to check it against. Germline CDR1 is SGHRS and CDR2 is YFSETQ. The CDR3 sequence is 15 residues long. This chain's CDR3 is CASGQGKGAKNIQYF.

The V gene is TRBV24-1, the J gene TRBJ2-7. The CDR3 is made up of 14 amino acids. Germline CDR1 KGHDR, CDR2 SFDVKD. CDR3 protein: CATSDGDRSYEQYF.